The rows below give T cell receptor beta chains drawn from one sample of a study of blood T cell repertoires in COVID-19. Clones were read by immunoSEQ multiplex PCR, and TCRdb kept only the in-frame ones, dropping some. The data show about 240,000 clones, approximately 78% seen once. The specimen sequenced was peripheral blood. All receptors derive from a woman older than 75 with COVID-19, enrolled during active disease. CDR3s include the opening cysteine and the closing phenylalanine or tryptophan. The D gene is left open where the match is weak. Clone size is shown for a subset of rows, as once, few, many or a class of expanded clone.

TGTGTGAGTGGGGCCGTGAACACCGGGGAGCTGTTTTTT,CVSGAVNTGELFF,TRBV2,TRBJ2-2,few,.
TGTGCCACCACAACTCCGAAGGGGCGGGGTAATCAGCCCCAGCATTTT,CATTTPKGRGNQPQHF,TRBV24-1,TRBJ1-5,.,.
TGTGCCAGCTCACCACCGGGAGTAGAAAAACTGTTTTTT,CASSPPGVEKLFF,TRBV18,TRBJ1-4,.,.
TGTGCCAGCAGCGAAAAAGACAGGGGAGGGCTAGATGAGCAGTTCTTC,CASSEKDRGGLDEQFF,TRBV7-9,TRBJ2-1,.,.
TGTGCCAGCAGCTTAGAGGGAGCGAGGAGCTCCTACGAGCAGTACTTC,CASSLEGARSSYEQYF,TRBV7-2,TRBJ2-7,.,.
TGTGCCAGCAGTCTCCCCCGGCCTTTGGGTAGCAGTTATGAATCGGACAATGAGCAGTTCTTC,CASSLPRPLGSSYESDNEQFF,TRBV28,TRBJ2-1,.,.
TGTGCCAGCAGCCAACCAGGGTCGGAAAACACCATATATTTT,CASSQPGSENTIYF,TRBV4-2,TRBJ1-3,once,.
TGTGCCAGCAGCTTGGACTATTACGGCTATGGCTACACCTTC,CASSLDYYGYGYTF,TRBV5-6,TRBJ1-2,.,.
TGTGCCAGCAGTTCCGGGACAGGGAGGAGTTCACCCCTCCACTTT,CASSSGTGRSSPLHF,TRBV27,TRBJ1-6,few,TRBD1
TGTGCCTGGAGGGCATGGGCGGGGGTTGAAGCTTTCTTT,CAWRAWAGVEAFF,TRBV30,TRBJ1-1,.,.
TGTGCCAGCAGTCCCCCAGGACTAGCGGGAGGAAATGAGCAGTTCTTC,CASSPPGLAGGNEQFF,TRBV28,TRBJ2-1,.,TRBD2
TGTGCCAGCAGCCCCGGCTGGAGAAATCAGCCCCAGCATTTT,CASSPGWRNQPQHF,TRBV13,TRBJ1-5,.,.
TGTGCCAGCAGCCTGAGAGGTCGGGACACTGAAGCTTTCTTT,CASSLRGRDTEAFF,TRBV11-3,TRBJ1-1,.,.
TGTGCCAGCAGAGGGGCCGCTTATTATGAACTGTTTTTT,CASRGAAYYELFF,TRBV28,TRBJ1-4,.,.
TGTGCCAGCAGCTTAGATCCTAGCCGCACAGATACGCAGTATTTT,CASSLDPSRTDTQYF,TRBV7-6,TRBJ2-3,.,.
TGTGCCAGCACCACCCCGGCGTTGCAGGGCATAAATGGAGGGCTGTTTTTT,CASTTPALQGINGGLFF,TRBV28,TRBJ1-4,.,.
TGTGCCAGCAGCTTAACCGGGGAAGCTGGGGCCAACGTCCTGACTTTC,CASSLTGEAGANVLTF,TRBV7-3,TRBJ2-6,.,.
TGTGCCAGCAGGGGGCCCACAGATACGCAGTATTTT,CASRGPTDTQYF,TRBV6-5,TRBJ2-3,.,.
TGTGCCAGCAGCTTAGGCTTGACTAGCGGAGACAATGAGCAGTTCTTC,CASSLGLTSGDNEQFF,TRBV11-3,TRBJ2-1,.,TRBD2
TGTGCCACCAGTGGAGGGCTATCCTACAATGAGCAGTTCTTC,CATSGGLSYNEQFF,TRBV24-1,TRBJ2-1,.,.
TGTGCCAGCAGCTTAGACAGAGATTCACCCCTCCACTTT,CASSLDRDSPLHF,TRBV7-3,TRBJ1-6,.,.
TGCAGCGTTGCGGAAGGGGGTCAGCCCCAGCATTTT,CSVAEGGQPQHF,TRBV29-1,TRBJ1-5,few,.
TGCGCCAGCAGCCCCAGCGGCGGGTCCTACGAGCAGTACTTC,CASSPSGGSYEQYF,TRBV5-1,TRBJ2-7,.,.